This TCR beta chain was captured in a study of somatic mutations in cytotoxic T cells in rheumatoid arthritis (dated by TCRdb to 2017 to 2019). About the study as a whole: Right after diagnosis and prior to the start of any treatment, around 30 ml EDTA of peripheral blood was drawn from patients. A total of some 63 rheumatoid arthritis patients and 20 healthy controls underwent TCRB deep sequencing. Patients and controls did not essentially differ in median age, which was nearly identical between the groups. In newly diagnosed rheumatoid arthritis without treatment, the study examined if expanded CD8+ T-cell clones harbor somatic mutations, relying on TCRB deep sequencing to characterize clonality. Some V beta antibody-stained T-cell populations were flow-sorted on a FACSAria II or Sony SH800 at nearly 100% purity, and sorted V beta1+ cells also underwent TCRB sequencing. The research as a whole found: CD8+ clonality increased with age in patients (Spearman r ~ 0.49) but not in healthy controls. Several identical CD8+ TCRB sequences were found in both blood and synovial fluid, and in about an eighth of the roughly 65 patients the largest CD8+ clone exceeded 20% of CD8+ cells. The slight TRBV07 underrepresentation in patients was not adjusted for multiple comparisons. There was no significant difference in CD8+ T-cell clonality between rheumatoid arthritis patients and age-matched healthy controls. Viral specificity could not be ruled out by absence from virus-specific databases, and the antigen targets of the expanded CD8+ clones remained unknown.

Taken from the germline V gene (reference sequence), the CDR1 and CDR2 loops are LNHDA and SQIVND. V lost 9 bases and J lost 6 bases; the stretch between them is 18 bases long. Including the terminal cysteine and phenylalanine, the CDR3 comprises 13 residues. The kept DNA is CDR3 alone, 39 bases in frame from the first base. On an AutoMACS, CD4+ and CD8+ cells were isolated via positive magnetic bead selection, and their purity was verified by flow cytometry. After a first flow cytometry screen using a TCR V beta antibody panel, clonal expansions were characterized through TCRB deep sequencing of sorted CD8+ fractions. Peripheral blood mononuclear cells were isolated by Ficoll-Paque PLUS density gradient separation. Nucleospin Tissue or Tissue XS kits were used to extract DNA from CD4-enriched, CD8-enriched or PBMC samples, and a Qubit 2.0 fluorometer was used for quantification. Sequencing of TCRB CDR3 was done on genomic DNA with the immunoSEQ assay. As for the authors' bioinformatics: When patient CD8+ clones exceeding 1% were checked against published virus-specific TCRB sequences, only a few matched. Analyses were restricted to productive TCRB rearrangements. Clonality was calculated as a Shannon entropy-based productive clonality index, and a clone was defined by a unique TCRB CDR3 sequence. Repertoire overlap between two samples was calculated from the template counts of each clone relative to total templates per sample. A correlation with a Spearman r of around 0.6 was found between V-gene usage by flow cytometry and V-gene usage by TCRB sequencing. TCRdb mirrors the immuneACCESS table, restricted to in-frame sequences. Some clones are absent from its copies; in checked studies, under half trace to an unresolved V gene, and the reason for the others is unknown. V and J calls plus clone size are reproduced from that table; the DNA served to infer D and trimming. The sample yields about 10,000 clones; around four fifths were counted once. The leading ten clones occupy approximately 6.9% of the sample.

About this clone itself: No cognate antigen has been identified for it. It has no much larger one-base neighbor in the sample; base qualities were not kept.

The receptor was isolated from an adult with rheumatoid arthritis. Sequencing was done on a sample of CD8+ T cells sorted from blood. The chain employs TRBV19 and TRBJ2-7; the D region possibly corresponds to TRBD2 (5 bases align). For the CDR3, the sequence is CASTLSLGSEQYF. At the DNA level, the sequence is TGTGCCAGCACACTCTCCTTGGGGAGCGAGCAGTACTTC. The CDR3, completed at both ends by the reference TRBV19 and TRBJ2-7 genes, gives the full variable domain DGGITQSPKYLFRKEGQNVTLSCEQNLNHDAMYWYRQDPGQGLRLIYYSQIVNDFQKGDIAEGYSVSREKKESFPLTVTSAQKNPTAFYLCASTLSLGSEQYFGPGTRLTVT.